This T cell receptor beta chain was captured in a study of T cells in Graves' hyperthyroidism and ophthalmopathy. The PBMCs were taken from about 10 ml of fresh peripheral blood. This CDR3 contains 15 residues. Whole-study results and caveats: The model made its ophthalmopathy prediction, and onset followed a median around 6.9 months later.

Regions amplified from RNA transcripts were the TCR beta CDR3 regions. The TCR CDR3 was amplified in a first-round RT-PCR using the HTBI primer set. TCRdb recomputed calls from the multiplex PCR reads with MiXCR, one row per CDR3 protein. The data show roughly 380,000 distinct CDR3 sequences, 14% seen once. Comments on this clonotype: Its antigen remains unknown.

The genes are TRBV12-3 or TRBV12-4 and TRBJ2-7; possibly TRBD1 or TRBD2 for D (5 bases each). The J call may be incorrect, as the DNA end agrees better with TRBJ2-1. This receptor was taken from an older woman with Graves' hyperthyroidism. The sample taken for sequencing was blood. CDR3 sequence: CASSPGPRGSHEQFF. The DNA for the CDR3 is TGTGCCAGCAGTCCCGGTCCGAGGGGCTCCCACGAGCAGTTCTTC.